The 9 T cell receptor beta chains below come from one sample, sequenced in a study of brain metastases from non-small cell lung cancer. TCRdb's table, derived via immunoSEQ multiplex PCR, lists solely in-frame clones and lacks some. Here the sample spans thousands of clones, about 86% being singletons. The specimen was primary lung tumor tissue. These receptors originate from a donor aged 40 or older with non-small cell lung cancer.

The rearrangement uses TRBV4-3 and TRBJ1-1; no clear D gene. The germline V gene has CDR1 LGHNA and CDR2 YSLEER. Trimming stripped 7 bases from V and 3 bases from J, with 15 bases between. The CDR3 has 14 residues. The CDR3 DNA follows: TGCGCCAGCAACCAGAGACGGCCCGACACTGAAGCTTTCTTT. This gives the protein CASNQRRPDTEAFF.

In DNA form, the CDR3 reads TGTGCCATCAGCCTTCCGGGACAGGGGGCGGATGGCTACACCTTC. This sequence encodes CAISLPGQGADGYTF. This chain uses TRBV10-3 with TRBJ1-2; 12 bases match TRBD1. Per germline, CDR1 ENHRY and CDR2 SYGVKD. This CDR3 has 15 amino acids. V gave up 6 bases and J gave up 6 bases; unmatched junction bases: 8.

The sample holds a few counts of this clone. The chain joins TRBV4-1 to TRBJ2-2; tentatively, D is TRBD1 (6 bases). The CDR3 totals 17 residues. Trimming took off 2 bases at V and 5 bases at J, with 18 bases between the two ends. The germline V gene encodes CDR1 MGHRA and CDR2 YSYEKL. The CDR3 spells CASSQTGTAARTGELFF. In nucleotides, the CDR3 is TGCGCCAGCAGCCAAACAGGGACCGCCGCAAGGACCGGGGAGCTGTTTTTT.

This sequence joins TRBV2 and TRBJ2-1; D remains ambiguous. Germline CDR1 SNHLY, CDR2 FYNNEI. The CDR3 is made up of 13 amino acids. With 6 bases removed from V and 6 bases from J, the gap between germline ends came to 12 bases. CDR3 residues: CASSMPFSNEQFF. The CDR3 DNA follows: TGTGCCAGCAGCATGCCCTTTAGCAATGAGCAGTTCTTC.

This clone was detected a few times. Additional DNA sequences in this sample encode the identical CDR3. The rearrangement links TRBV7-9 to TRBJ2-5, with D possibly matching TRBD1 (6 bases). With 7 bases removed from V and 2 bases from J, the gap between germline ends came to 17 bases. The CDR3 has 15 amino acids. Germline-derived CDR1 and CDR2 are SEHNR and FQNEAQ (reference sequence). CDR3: CASTRTALNQETQYF. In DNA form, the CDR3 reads TGTGCCAGCACACGGACAGCTTTGAATCAAGAGACCCAGTACTTC.

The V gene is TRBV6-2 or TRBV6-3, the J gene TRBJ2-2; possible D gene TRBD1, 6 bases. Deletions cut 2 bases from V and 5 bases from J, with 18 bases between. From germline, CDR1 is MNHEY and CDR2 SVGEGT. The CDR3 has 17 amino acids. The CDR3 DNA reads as TGTGCCAGCAGTTACCCTAGGACAGCCGACTCTACCGGGGAGCTGTTTTTT. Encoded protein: CASSYPRTADSTGELFF.

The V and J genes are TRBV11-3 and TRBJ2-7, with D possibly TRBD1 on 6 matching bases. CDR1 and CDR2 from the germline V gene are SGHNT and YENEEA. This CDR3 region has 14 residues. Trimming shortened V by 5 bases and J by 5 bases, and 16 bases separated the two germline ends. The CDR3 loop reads CASSPTGQFNEQYF. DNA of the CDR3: TGTGCCAGCAGCCCCACTGGACAGTTCAACGAGCAGTACTTC.

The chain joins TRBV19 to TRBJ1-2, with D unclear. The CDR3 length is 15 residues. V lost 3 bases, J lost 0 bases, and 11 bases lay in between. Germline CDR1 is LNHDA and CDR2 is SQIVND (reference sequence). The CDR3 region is CASSIRPPTNYGYTF. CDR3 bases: TGTGCCAGTAGTATCCGGCCACCCACTAACTATGGCTACACCTTC.

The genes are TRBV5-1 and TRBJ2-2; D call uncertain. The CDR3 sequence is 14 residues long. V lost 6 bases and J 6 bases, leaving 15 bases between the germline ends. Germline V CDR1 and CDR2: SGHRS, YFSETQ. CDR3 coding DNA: TGCGCCAGCATGGGCGTGCGTTCTCCCGGGGAGCTGTTTTTT. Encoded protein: CASMGVRSPGELFF.